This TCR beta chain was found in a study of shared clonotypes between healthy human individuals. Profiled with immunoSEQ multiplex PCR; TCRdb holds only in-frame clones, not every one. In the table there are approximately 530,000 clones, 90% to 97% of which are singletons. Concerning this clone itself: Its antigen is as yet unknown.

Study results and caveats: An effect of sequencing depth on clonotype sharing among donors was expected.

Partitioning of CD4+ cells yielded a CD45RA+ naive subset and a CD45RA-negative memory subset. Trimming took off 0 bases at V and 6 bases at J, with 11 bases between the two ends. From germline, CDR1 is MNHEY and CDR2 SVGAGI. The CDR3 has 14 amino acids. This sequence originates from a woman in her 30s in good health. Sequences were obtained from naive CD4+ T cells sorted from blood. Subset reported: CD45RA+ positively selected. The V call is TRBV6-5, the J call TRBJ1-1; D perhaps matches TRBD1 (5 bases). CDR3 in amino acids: CASSYSGRGAEAFF. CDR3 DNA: TGTGCCAGCAGTTACTCGGGGAGGGGAGCTGAAGCTTTCTTT.